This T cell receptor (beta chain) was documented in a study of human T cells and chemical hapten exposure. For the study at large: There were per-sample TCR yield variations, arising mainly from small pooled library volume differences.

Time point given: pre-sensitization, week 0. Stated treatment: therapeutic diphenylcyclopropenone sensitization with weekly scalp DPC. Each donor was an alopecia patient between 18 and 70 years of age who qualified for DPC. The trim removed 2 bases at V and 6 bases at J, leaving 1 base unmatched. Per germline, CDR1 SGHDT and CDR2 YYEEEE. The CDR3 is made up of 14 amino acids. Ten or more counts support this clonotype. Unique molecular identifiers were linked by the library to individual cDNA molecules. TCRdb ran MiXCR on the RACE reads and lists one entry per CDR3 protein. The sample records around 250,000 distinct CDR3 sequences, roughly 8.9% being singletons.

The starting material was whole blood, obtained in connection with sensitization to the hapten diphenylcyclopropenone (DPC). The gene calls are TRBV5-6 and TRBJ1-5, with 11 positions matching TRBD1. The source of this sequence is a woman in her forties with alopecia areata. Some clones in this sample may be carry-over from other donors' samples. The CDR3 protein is CASSFGQGAQPQHF. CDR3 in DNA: TGTGCCAGCAGCTTTGGACAGGGGGCTCAGCCCCAGCATTTT.